The rows below give T cell receptor beta chains drawn from one sample of a study of blood T cell repertoires in COVID-19. Sequencing used immunoSEQ multiplex PCR; TCRdb keeps in-frame clones, though not all of them. The data hold tens of thousands of clones, with around 88% observed a single time. The sample was peripheral blood. The receptors shown here come from a human donor in a cohort sampled during active COVID-19. Each CDR3 is given with its conserved first and last residue. D genes are given only for firm matches. Size is omitted from some rows. Given values are once, few, many or a class for expanded clones.

clone_size d_call v_call cdr3_aa
- TRBD2 TRBV5-1 CASTKSGEGSETQYF
- TRBD1 TRBV7-8 CASRTGTGDQPQHF
- - TRBV7-6 CASSFYRGNEQFF
- TRBD2 TRBV7-2 CAKSSGGAWETQYF
- - TRBV28 CASHPHSIDTQYF
- - TRBV19 CASSPRGGLGAQPQHF
- - TRBV10-1 CASSESVGDNEQFF
- - TRBV10-3 CAISRTQSTQYF
- - TRBV6-2/TRBV6-3 CASSSSSGVMNTEAFF
- - TRBV29-1 CSVVLPGLNTEAFF
- TRBD1 TRBV10-3 CAISTGGAEEKLFF
- - TRBV3-1/TRBV3-2 CASSQTDSNNSPLHF
few - TRBV2 CASGRGGGLGAYEQYF
- - TRBV18 CASSPQGRLEAFF
- - TRBV6-6 CASSYDPRVGNTIYF
- TRBD1 TRBV2 CASSEQGAGGWAKNIQYF
- TRBD2 TRBV4-1 CASSQGGLAGGISYNEQFF
- - TRBV12-2 CASRFPLLTGDYGYTF
- TRBD1 TRBV5-6 CASSLGLTGGMHTGELFF
- - TRBV7-2 CASSPGRGGYTF
- - TRBV18 CASSPEVGRGTYNEQFF
- TRBD1 TRBV3-1/TRBV3-2 CASSQEEDRSWGDYGYTF
- - TRBV25-1 CASSDGQGRVAQYF
- TRBD1 TRBV18 CASSPGQGAEAFF
- TRBD1 TRBV6-5 CASSPSRTGIEAFF
- - TRBV5-5 CASSLSGSNTGELFF
- - TRBV7-2 CASSLASQGVGANEKLFF
once - TRBV10-3 CAISESRGEQFF
- TRBD1 TRBV18 CASSPGTGGSNEQFF
- - TRBV19 CASLGFRGEQYF
once - TRBV2 CASSATGPATNEKLFF
once - TRBV5-1 CASSFRGQGNEKLFF
- - TRBV5-1 CASSLPTGPSGYTF
- TRBD2 TRBV29-1 CSVGLAAINEQFF
few - TRBV4-1 CASSQDLRGWYEQYF
- TRBD1 TRBV5-1 CASSTSGQGSYEQYF
- TRBD2 TRBV7-7 CASSLGLAGGDNEQFF